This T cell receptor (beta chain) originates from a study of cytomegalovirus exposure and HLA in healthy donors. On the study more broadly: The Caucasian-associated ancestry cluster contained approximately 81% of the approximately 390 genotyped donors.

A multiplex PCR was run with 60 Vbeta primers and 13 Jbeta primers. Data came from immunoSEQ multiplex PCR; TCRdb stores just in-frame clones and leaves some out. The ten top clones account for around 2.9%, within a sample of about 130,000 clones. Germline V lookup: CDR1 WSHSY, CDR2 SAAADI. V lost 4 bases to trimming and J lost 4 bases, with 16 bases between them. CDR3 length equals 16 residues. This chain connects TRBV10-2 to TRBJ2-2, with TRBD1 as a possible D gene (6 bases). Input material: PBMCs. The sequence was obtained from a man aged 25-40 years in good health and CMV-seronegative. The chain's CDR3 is CASSAPFQGITGELFF. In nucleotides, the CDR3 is TGCGCCAGCAGTGCCCCGTTTCAGGGGATCACCGGGGAGCTGTTTTTT.